These 2 T cell receptor beta chains came from one sample sequenced in a study of blood T cell repertoires in COVID-19. TCRdb's copy holds only in-frame clones and misses some; the assay was immunoSEQ multiplex PCR. The sample yields a few hundred thousand clones, 85% seen once. The sequencing input was PBMCs or T cells enriched from blood (not recorded which). The receptors were gathered from a woman in her forties or fifties who had recovered from COVID-19.

J is TRBJ2-7 and V is TRBV5-8, with 8 bases fitting TRBD1. Trimming at V came to 0 bases and at J to 0 bases, leaving 5 bases not matched to a gene. This CDR3 has 16 residues. The germline V gene has CDR1 SGHTS and CDR2 YDEGEE. CDR3 sequence (DNA): TGTGCCAGCAGCTTGGGGACAGGGCTAATCTCCTACGAGCAGTACTTC. Translation: CASSLGTGLISYEQYF.

The chain employs TRBV28 and TRBJ2-5; 7 bases agree with TRBD1. The CDR3 has 15 residues. Trimming removed 5 bases from V and 5 bases from J; junction bases left unmatched: 11. In germline, CDR1 is MDHEN, CDR2 SYDVKM. CDR3 DNA: TGTGCCAGCAGTAACCCTCGGACAGGTGGGGAGACCCAGTACTTC. Translating it yields CASSNPRTGGETQYF.